This TCR beta chain was recovered during a study of blood T cell repertoires in COVID-19. The wider study: Samples taken during acute and convalescent COVID-19 were collected in the United States, Italy and Spain. Sources were T cells, B-cell-depleted T cells, or PBMCs; the material itself was cDNA or gDNA.

Germline CDR1 SGDLS, CDR2 YYNGEE. V lost 4 bases to trimming and J lost 1 base; unmatched junction nucleotides: 5. CDR3 length: 15 residues. In the original processing: By means of reference gene primer amplification, nucleated cell counts were estimated. The table came from immunoSEQ multiplex PCR; TCRdb's copy has only in-frame clones and leaves some out. The V and J calls and clone size come from that table; D and trimming were worked out from the DNA. There are 65,000 to 70,000 clones in the sample; 85% to 90% occur only once, and roughly 4% lies in the top ten. This clone appeared once. This sequence was found in a man between 45 and 60 years old with acute or convalescent COVID-19. The sequencing input was peripheral blood. The genes are TRBV9 and TRBJ1-1, with 9 bases lining up with TRBD1. The CDR3 nucleotides read TGTGCCAGCAGCATTGGGACAGGGTGGAACACTGAAGCTTTCTTT. It translates to CASSIGTGWNTEAFF. The entire variable domain, with the rest obtained from reference TRBV9 and TRBJ1-1, is as follows: DSGVTQTPKHLITATGQRVTLRCSPRSGDLSVYWYQQSLDQGLQFLIQYYNGEERAKGNILERFSAQQFPDLHSELNLSSLELGDSALYFCASSIGTGWNTEAFFGQGTRLTVV.